This TCR beta chain is from a study of blood T cells in healthy people across ages. Sample-barcoded 5' priming and a J-beta primer mix drove a second PCR of 7 to 11 cycles. Each cDNA molecule was tagged by a template-switch adaptor that had 12 random nucleotides. TCRdb reprocessed the 5' RACE reads via MiXCR and lists one record per CDR3 protein. The sample lists fewer than 700,000 distinct CDR3 sequences, less than 60% seen once, with just under 25% in the top ten. Regarding this clonotype: Its antigen is unknown.

The germline CDR1 and CDR2 sequences are LGHDT and YNNKEL (reference sequence). The CDR3 sequence is 15 residues long. Trimming left V 0 bases short and J 1 base short, with 8 bases between. The study's findings and limits: It was not known whether donors were CMV positive (a possible confounder of expanded clonotype changes).

The chain combines TRBV3-1 with TRBJ2-3, with unresolved D. The specimen sequenced was blood. The sequence came from an elderly man in good health. In DNA, the CDR3 is TGTGCCAGCAGCCAAGAGCCTATTCGCACAGATACGCAGTATTTT. This sequence encodes CASSQEPIRTDTQYF.